The sequence of this T cell receptor (beta chain) was determined in a study of CD8+ T cells in alopecia areata. This CDR3 has 14 residues. Germline CDR1 reads MNHNS; CDR2 reads SASEGT. Trimming removed 2 bases from V and 6 bases from J, with 13 bases in between. Stated treatment: oral pan-JAK inhibitor, 5-10 mg twice daily. Cell sorting was applied to PBMCs, and CD4+ and CD8+ T cells were collected. The sequencing template was cDNA reverse transcribed from extracted RNA. TCRdb's table, derived via immunoSEQ multiplex PCR, lists solely in-frame clones and lacks some. The table has 160,000 or so clones, 58% seen once.

This TCR was recovered from a human donor with alopecia areata. The rearrangement uses TRBV6-1 and TRBJ1-1, with TRBD1 as a possible D gene (6 bases). This material consisted of CD4+ T cells sorted from blood, taken at approximately week 60, from a patient treated with tofacitinib. CDR3 amino acids: CASSELQGGAEAFF. The CDR3 coding sequence is TGTGCCAGCAGTGAACTACAGGGAGGGGCTGAAGCTTTCTTT.